The text below deals with one TCR beta chain. The V gene end was trimmed by 4 bases and the J gene end by 3 bases; junction bases not matched to a gene: 10. CDR3 length: 15 residues. Germline V gene lookup returns CDR1 SGHKS and CDR2 YYEKEE (reference sequence). This record comes from a study of T cells in Graves' hyperthyroidism and ophthalmopathy. RNA transcripts provided the source from which TCR beta CDR3 regions were amplified. With the HTBI primer set, the TCR CDR3 went through a first round of RT-PCR. TCRdb processed the multiplex PCR reads anew with MiXCR; each CDR3 protein has one entry. This table has a few hundred thousand distinct CDR3 sequences, approximately 13% appearing once.

The TCR was taken from a young man with Graves' hyperthyroidism that later progressed to Graves' ophthalmopathy. The chain is built from TRBV5-5 and TRBJ2-7, with 7 positions matching TRBD1. The specimen was blood. The CDR3 DNA reads as TGTGCCAGCAGCATAAACAGGGGATTGTACTACGAGCAGTACTTC. Translation gives CASSINRGLYYEQYF. Variable domain in full (rest from reference TRBV5-5 and TRBJ2-7): DAGVTQSPTHLIKTRGQQVTLRCSPISGHKSVSWYQQVLGQGPQFIFQYYEKEERGRGNFPDRFSARQFPNYSSELNVNALLLGDSALYLCASSINRGLYYEQYFGPGTRLTVT.